A single sample gave rise to the 22 T cell receptor beta chains below, sequenced in a study of OX40 agonist ivuxolimab in advanced cancers. Libraries were built with the immunoSEQ multiplex PCR assay. The source is immuneACCESS, and TCRdb retained only in-frame sequences with V and J called. Part of the clones is not carried over; for the studies checked, unresolved V genes explain less than half of this, and the remainder is unexplained. This sample has 60,000 to 90,000 clones in its table, and approximately 83% of those were observed once. 0.6% to 0.8% of the sample comes from the top ten. Material: CD4+ or CD8+ T cells sorted from blood, obtained in a trial of the OX40 agonist ivuxolimab. All receptors derive from an adult with an advanced solid tumor such as melanoma, head and neck, liver or kidney cancer.

The chain couples TRBV5-4 to TRBJ2-2; D unclear. The CDR3 contains 16 residues. CDR1 is SGHNT and CDR2 is YYREEE in the germline V gene (reference sequence). Trimming took 2 bases from V and 7 from J, leaving 18 bases between them. DNA for the CDR3: TGTGCCAGCAGCTTTGGACGGGCCCGCCCGAACGGGGAGCTGTTTTTT. Its protein product is CASSFGRARPNGELFF.

The chain has TRBV11-2 and TRBJ2-3; D uncertain. Trimming took 6 bases from V and 3 from J, leaving 16 bases between them. The CDR3 length is 15 residues. Germline values: CDR1 SGHAT, CDR2 FQNNGV. CDR3 nucleotide sequence: TGTGCCAGCAGTCCCACGGTACTACGGACAGATACGCAGTATTTT. It encodes CASSPTVLRTDTQYF.

In its sample, this clone was seen many times. The chain joins TRBV29-1 to TRBJ1-1; TRBD1 matches 8 bases. There are 13 residues in the CDR3. J lost 7 bases, V lost 1 base, and 5 bases had no gene match. Germline V gene data show CDR1 as SQVTM and CDR2 as ANQGSEA. The CDR3, as DNA: TGCAGCGTTGAAGGGGGACAGGCCGTTGAAGCTTTCTTT. The encoded protein is CSVEGGQAVEAFF.

This chain uses TRBV7-9 with TRBJ2-5, with 7 bases fitting TRBD1. Germline V gene sequence: CDR1 SEHNR, CDR2 FQNEAQ (reference sequence). V lost 5 bases, J lost 5 bases, and 11 bases stayed unmatched. The CDR3 loop spans 15 amino acids. The CDR3 loop reads CASSLKTGQGETQYF. CDR3 coding DNA: TGTGCCAGCAGCCTTAAGACAGGGCAAGGGGAGACCCAGTACTTC.

CDR3 bases: TGTGCCAGCAGTTACTCGCCGGAACTCTATGGCTACACCTTC. Amino acids: CASSYSPELYGYTF. The V gene is TRBV6-6, the J gene TRBJ1-2; D is unclear. V lost 0 bases and J lost 4, with 9 bases in between. This CDR3 spans 14 amino acids. Germline loops: CDR1 MNHNY, CDR2 SVGAGI (reference sequence).

The chain uses TRBV19 and TRBJ2-7; D is perhaps TRBD1 (6 bases). This CDR3 spans 13 amino acids. V was cut by 5 bases and J by 7 bases, with 15 bases left in between. Per the germline V gene, CDR1 is LNHDA and CDR2 is SQIVND (reference sequence). The CDR3 protein is CASSPRTASEQYF. In DNA, the CDR3 is TGTGCCAGTAGTCCCCGGACAGCTTCTGAGCAGTACTTC.

The V call is TRBV7-3, the J call TRBJ2-6; 8 nucleotides line up with TRBD1. The germline gives CDR1 SGHTA, CDR2 FQGTGA. Trimming at V came to 1 base and at J to 1 base, leaving 6 bases not matched to a gene. CDR3 length equals 18 residues. CDR3 DNA sequence: TGTGCCAGCAGCTTAATGCAGGGGGCTTTATCTGGGGCCAACGTCCTGACTTTC. Amino acids: CASSLMQGALSGANVLTF.

This chain connects TRBV7-3 to TRBJ2-1, with 9 positions matching TRBD1. The germline V gene encodes CDR1 SGHTA and CDR2 FQGTGA. The CDR3 extends over 16 amino acids. V dropped 4 bases and J dropped 9; count of bases not matched to a gene: 13. The CDR3 DNA is TGTGCCAGCAGCTCCCAGCCCGGGGGACAGGGAGGTGAGCAGTTCTTC. Its protein product is CASSSQPGGQGGEQFF.

This clone was observed once. The chain has TRBV4-3 and TRBJ2-5; D ambiguous. Germline V lookup: CDR1 LGHNA, CDR2 YSLEER. The CDR3 extends over 14 amino acids. Trimming stripped 0 bases from V and 4 bases from J, with 9 bases between. The CDR3 DNA follows: TGCGCCAGCAGCCAAGACCACTTCGGAGAGACCCAGTACTTC. Translated, it gives CASSQDHFGETQYF.

This chain connects TRBV25-1 to TRBJ2-7; no definite D call. Germline CDR1 reads MGHDK; CDR2 reads SYGVNS. The CDR3 runs 13 residues. The V and J ends lost 4 bases and 3 bases respectively, with 10 bases between them. The CDR3: CASSGQTNYEQYF. The DNA for the CDR3 is TGTGCCAGCAGTGGCCAGACCAACTACGAGCAGTACTTC.

The chain is built from TRBV7-3 and TRBJ2-3, with D perhaps TRBD2 (5 bases). Germline V gene data show CDR1 as SGHTA and CDR2 as FQGTGA. This CDR3 spans 15 amino acids. V was cut by 0 bases and J by 4 bases, with 11 bases left in between. CDR3 in amino acids: CASSLTPGVADTQYF. The DNA for the CDR3 is TGTGCCAGCAGCTTAACCCCCGGGGTGGCAGATACGCAGTATTTT.

The genes are TRBV21-1 and TRBJ2-5. TRBV21-1 is a pseudogene locus. This CDR3 has 12 amino acids. The CDR3 sequence is CASSRDRETQYF. The CDR3 coding sequence is TGTGCCAGCAGCCGAGACCGGGAGACCCAGTACTTC.

The CDR3 region has the DNA TGCAGTGCAGAACAGGGCTACGAGCAGTACTTC. Encoded protein: CSAEQGYEQYF. This rearrangement joins TRBV20-1 to TRBJ2-7; tentatively, D is TRBD1 (6 bases). Germline V lookup: CDR1 DFQATT, CDR2 SNEGSKA (reference sequence). Trimming left V 6 bases short and J 3 bases short, with 9 bases between. CDR3 length equals 11 residues.

The chain employs TRBV7-9 and TRBJ2-2; D unresolved. Germline V lookup: CDR1 SEHNR, CDR2 FQNEAQ (reference sequence). With 5 bases removed from V and 0 bases from J, the gap between germline ends came to 16 bases. The CDR3 runs to 17 residues. Written as DNA, the CDR3 is TGTGCCAGCAGCGCTATAACCCGGTGGTCGAACACCGGGGAGCTGTTTTTT. It codes for CASSAITRWSNTGELFF.

The chain is built from TRBV2 and TRBJ2-5; weak D call: TRBD1 (5 bases). Germline V CDR1 and CDR2: SNHLY, FYNNEI. CDR3 length: 14 residues. Trimming pared 5 bases from V and 4 bases from J, leaving 14 bases between. The CDR3 sequence is CASSRQNIPETQYF. As DNA, the CDR3 is TGTGCCAGCAGTAGACAGAATATTCCAGAGACCCAGTACTTC.

The V gene is TRBV6-5, the J gene TRBJ2-2; 7 positions agree with TRBD2. Losses at the gene ends were 6 bases for V and 2 bases for J; bases not matched to a gene: 6. The CDR3 has 15 amino acids. Germline V gene lookup returns CDR1 MNHEY and CDR2 SVGAGI. The CDR3 nucleotides read TGTGCCAGCAGGGGCCGGGAGGTCAACACCGGGGAGCTGTTTTTT. Encoded protein: CASRGREVNTGELFF.

V gene TRBV6-6 combines with J gene TRBJ2-4; 7 bases match TRBD1. Losses at the gene ends were 5 bases for V and 1 base for J; bases not matched to a gene: 2. CDR3 length equals 14 residues. Germline V gene lookup returns CDR1 MNHNY and CDR2 SVGAGI (reference sequence). The DNA for the CDR3 is TGTGCCAGCAGTCCGACAGGGGCCAAAAACATTCAGTACTTC. It specifies CASSPTGAKNIQYF.

The gene calls are TRBV27 and TRBJ1-4, with D hard to call. The CDR3 extends over 15 amino acids. The V gene's germline CDR1 is MNHEY and CDR2 SMNVEV (reference sequence). V was pared by 5 bases and J by 2 bases, with 12 bases between. Here the CDR3 DNA reads TGTGCCAGCAGTCCCGGACGCAGGACTAATGAAAAACTGTTTTTT. Its translation is CASSPGRRTNEKLFF.

J is TRBJ1-4 and V is TRBV18; maybe TRBD1 (6 bases). V was pared by 5 bases and J by 6 bases, with 10 bases between. Germline lookup yields CDR1 KGHSH and CDR2 LQKENI. This CDR3 contains 13 residues. The CDR3 sequence: CASSRDTDEKLFF. The CDR3 coding sequence is TGTGCCAGCTCAAGGGACACAGATGAAAAACTGTTTTTT.

V gene TRBV7-2 combines with J gene TRBJ2-7; D may correspond to TRBD1 or TRBD2 (5 bases each). The germline V and J ends were trimmed by 3 bases and 0 bases, with 12 bases remaining between them. Germline V gene data show CDR1 as SGHTA and CDR2 as FQGNSA. The CDR3 is made up of 15 amino acids. CDR3 amino acids: CASSFTGAISYEQYF. The CDR3 DNA is TGTGCCAGCAGCTTCACCGGGGCGATCTCCTACGAGCAGTACTTC. Supplemented by reference TRBV7-2 and TRBJ2-7, the full variable domain reads GAGVSQSPSNKVTEKGKDVELRCDPISGHTALYWYRQSLGQGLEFLIYFQGNSAPDKSGLPSDRFSAERTGGSVSTLTIQRTQQEDSAVYLCASSFTGAISYEQYFGPGTRLTVT.

The chain links TRBV19 to TRBJ1-5; D not resolved. CDR3 size: 13 residues. V lost 5 bases, J lost 1 base, and 6 bases lay in between. CDR1 and CDR2 (germline): LNHDA, SQIVND (reference sequence). Here the CDR3 reads CASSVQSNQPQHF. CDR3 in DNA: TGTGCCAGTAGTGTACAAAGCAATCAGCCCCAGCATTTT.

This clone was seen a few times. The chain is built from TRBV6-6 and TRBJ1-2, with D maybe TRBD1 (5 bases). V lost 6 bases and J 2 bases, leaving 16 bases between the germline ends. The CDR3 runs to 15 residues. In germline, CDR1 is MNHNY, CDR2 SVGAGI (reference sequence). In DNA form, the CDR3 reads TGTGCCAGCAGAACTCAGGGCGAGGCGAACTATGGCTACACCTTC. It is translated as CASRTQGEANYGYTF.